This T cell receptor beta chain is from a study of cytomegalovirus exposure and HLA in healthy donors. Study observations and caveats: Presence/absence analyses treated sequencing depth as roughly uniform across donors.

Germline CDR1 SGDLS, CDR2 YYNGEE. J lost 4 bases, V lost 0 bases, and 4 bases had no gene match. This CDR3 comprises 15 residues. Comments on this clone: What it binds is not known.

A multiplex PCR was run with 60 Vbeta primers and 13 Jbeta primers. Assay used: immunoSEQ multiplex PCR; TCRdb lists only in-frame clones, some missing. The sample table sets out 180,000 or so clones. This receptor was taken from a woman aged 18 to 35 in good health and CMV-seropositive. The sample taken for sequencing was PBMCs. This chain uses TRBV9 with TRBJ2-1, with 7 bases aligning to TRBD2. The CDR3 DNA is TGTGCCAGCAGCGTAGGGACTAGAGTTTACAATGAGCAGTTCTTC. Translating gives CASSVGTRVYNEQFF.